This section outlines one TCR beta chain sequence together with its context. Its antigen is still unknown. The data are from a study of PD-1 blockade in classical Hodgkin lymphoma. In the study overall: Nivolumab was administered to patients intravenously at 3 mg/kg every 2 weeks. Overall study results and limits: Exclusion was the outcome for patients who began nivolumab under 1 year after ASCT. A significant rise in TCR diversity was seen by C4D1 for CD4+ cells but not for CD8+ cells. Newly diagnosed and completely responding patients shared comparable baseline diversity.

This sample's time point: cycle 4 day 1 (C4D1), after about 6 weeks of nivolumab. Relapse after autologous stem cell transplantation occurred in every patient, and brentuximab vedotin exposure varied. Isolated CD8+ T cells were derived from thawed PBMCs through magnetic negative selection. TCRdb's table, derived via immunoSEQ multiplex PCR, lists solely in-frame clones and lacks some. The table lists approximately 9,900 clones, 70% to 85% of them singletons. Here the sequenced sample was CD8+ T cells from blood, taken before the fourth cycle of nivolumab. The clonotype was recovered from a human donor with classical Hodgkin lymphoma.

For the CDR3, the DNA is TGTGCCAGCAGTACCGTGTCCCACGCGGGAGGCTACACCTTC. Residues: CASSTVSHAGGYTF. This chain links TRBV28 with TRBJ1-2; no definite D call. This CDR3 has 14 residues. In germline, CDR1 is MDHEN, CDR2 SYDVKM. The V end lost 5 bases, the J end lost 8 bases, and 18 bases lay between the germline ends.